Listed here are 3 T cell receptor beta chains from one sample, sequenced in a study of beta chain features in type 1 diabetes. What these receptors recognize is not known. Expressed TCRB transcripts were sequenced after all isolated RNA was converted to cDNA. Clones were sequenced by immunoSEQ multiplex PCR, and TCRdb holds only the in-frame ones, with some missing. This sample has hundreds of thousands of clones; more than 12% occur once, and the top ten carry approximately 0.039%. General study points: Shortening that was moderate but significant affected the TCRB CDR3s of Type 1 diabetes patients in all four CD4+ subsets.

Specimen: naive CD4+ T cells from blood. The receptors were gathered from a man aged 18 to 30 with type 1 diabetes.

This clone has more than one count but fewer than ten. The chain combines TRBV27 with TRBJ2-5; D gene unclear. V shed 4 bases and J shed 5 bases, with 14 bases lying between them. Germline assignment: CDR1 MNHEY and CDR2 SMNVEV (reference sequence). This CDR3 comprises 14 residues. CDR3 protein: CASSSKRASETQYF. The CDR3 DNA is TGTGCCAGCAGTTCCAAACGTGCCTCCGAGACCCAGTACTTC.

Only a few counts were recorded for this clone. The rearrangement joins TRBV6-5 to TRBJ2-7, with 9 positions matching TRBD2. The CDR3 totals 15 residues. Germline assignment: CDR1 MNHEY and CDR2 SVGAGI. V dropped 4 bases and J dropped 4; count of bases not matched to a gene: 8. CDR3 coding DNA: TGTGCCAGCAGTTCAACCCCTAGCGGGGCGTACGAGCAGTACTTC. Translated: CASSSTPSGAYEQYF.

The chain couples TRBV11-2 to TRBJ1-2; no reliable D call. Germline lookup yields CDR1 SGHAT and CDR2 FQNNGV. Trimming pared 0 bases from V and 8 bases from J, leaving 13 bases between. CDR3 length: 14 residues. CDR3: CASSLDMDVSGYTF. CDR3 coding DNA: TGTGCCAGCAGCTTAGATATGGATGTTAGCGGCTACACCTTC.